This TCR beta chain emerged from a study of T cells after yellow fever vaccination. Points from the study as a whole: A faster peak, day 5 versus 15, was reached by the weaker secondary response. CD4 and CD8 compartments shared a small share of clonotypes. The study noted that FACS-sorted repertoires could contain abundant clonotypes contaminating from the bulk population. Once the booster was given, most primary-vaccination clones reappeared, at about 96% for CD4 and roughly 86% for CD8.

On this clonotype: The antigen remains unidentified.

TCRdb reanalysed the 5' RACE reads using MiXCR and keeps one entry per CDR3 protein. This sample has approximately 350,000 distinct CDR3 sequences; 11% occur once, and the top ten carry roughly 18%. Germline CDR1 reads MNHEY; CDR2 reads SVGAGI. Trimming shortened V by 4 bases and J by 1 base, and 12 bases separated the two germline ends. The CDR3 totals 15 residues. Sequencing used PBMCs, obtained on the day of the first yellow fever vaccination. The rearrangement uses TRBV6-5 and TRBJ2-3; unclear D gene. The source is a young man who received the YFV17D yellow fever vaccine. As DNA, the CDR3 is TGTGCCAGCAGTTTCCTAGGGTCCCGCACAGATACGCAGTATTTT. Translation gives CASSFLGSRTDTQYF.